These T cell receptor beta chains were read from a single sample in a study of blood T cell repertoires in COVID-19. Some clones are missing from TCRdb's copy, which holds only in-frame ones; the method was immunoSEQ multiplex PCR. The sample has fewer than 300,000 clones; 70% to 90% are singletons. The specimen sequenced was peripheral blood. These TCRs come from a man over 45 with active or convalescent COVID-19. The conserved cysteine and the conserved F or W are not part of the CDR3 here. The size field is filled for only some rows; it gives once, few, many or a size class.

j_call	v_call	cdr3_length	clone_size	cdr3_aa
TRBJ1-2	TRBV28	12	.	ASSPGTVGYGYT
TRBJ2-5	TRBV30	11	.	AWRGVGGRAQY
TRBJ1-1	TRBV19	14	.	ASSIDAGQGGTEAF
TRBJ1-5	TRBV5-1	13	.	ASSLGQGANQPQH
TRBJ2-7	TRBV6-1	9	few	ASSERYEQY
TRBJ1-3	TRBV18	15	.	ASSPPVTGVPGNTIY
TRBJ2-1	TRBV28	15	.	ASSPTLGTSGSSEQF
TRBJ2-7	TRBV7-2	11	once	ASSEDVNYEQY
TRBJ2-5	TRBV7-9	14	.	ASSLGSSGGQETQY
TRBJ1-1	TRBV6-4	15	.	ASSQQPLGQGLSEAF
TRBJ1-1	TRBV12-5	15	.	ASGLVLTGRWNTEAF
TRBJ1-1	TRBV6-5	12	.	ASSLTGERTEAF
TRBJ2-7	TRBV6-1	15	.	ASSEVGWGGRAHEQY
TRBJ1-1	TRBV5-5	9	many	ASSSLAEAF
TRBJ1-2	TRBV10-3	12	.	AISDAGTGIGYT
TRBJ1-1	TRBV5-3	13	.	ARSQDRGQCTEAF